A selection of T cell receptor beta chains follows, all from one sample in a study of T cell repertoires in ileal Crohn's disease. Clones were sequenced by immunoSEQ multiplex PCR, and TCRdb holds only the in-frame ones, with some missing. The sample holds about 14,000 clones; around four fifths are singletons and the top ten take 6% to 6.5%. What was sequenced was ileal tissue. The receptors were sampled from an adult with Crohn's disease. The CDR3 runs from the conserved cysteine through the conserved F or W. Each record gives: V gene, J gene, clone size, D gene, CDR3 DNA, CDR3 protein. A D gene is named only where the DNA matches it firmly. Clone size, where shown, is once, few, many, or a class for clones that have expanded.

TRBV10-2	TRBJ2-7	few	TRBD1	TGCGCCAGCAGTGTGGCCGGACAGGGTTCGATCGAGCAGTACTTC	CASSVAGQGSIEQYF
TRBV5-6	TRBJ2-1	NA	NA	TGTGCCAGCAGCTTGGGCACGAGCTCCTACAATGAGCAGTTCTTC	CASSLGTSSYNEQFF
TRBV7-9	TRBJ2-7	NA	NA	TGTGCCAGCAGCTCCCTCGGGGGCTACGAGCAGTACTTC	CASSSLGGYEQYF
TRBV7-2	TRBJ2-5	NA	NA	TGTGCCAGCAGCCAGTACGGGGAGACCCAGTACTTC	CASSQYGETQYF
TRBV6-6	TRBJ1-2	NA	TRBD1	TGTGCCAGCAGTCCGTTCGGCGGGACAGGGAGCTATGGCTACACCTTC	CASSPFGGTGSYGYTF
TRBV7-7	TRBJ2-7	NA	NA	TGTGCCAGCAGCTTAATGTCCGGCTACGAGCAGTACTTC	CASSLMSGYEQYF
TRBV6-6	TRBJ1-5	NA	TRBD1	TGTGCCAGCTCCCCGGGACAGGGGGCCGCTCAGCCCCAGCATTTT	CASSPGQGAAQPQHF
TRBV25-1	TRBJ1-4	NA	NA	TGTGCCAGCAGTGGGGGGCGGGGGATGCTTCGTAATGAAAAACTGTTTTTT	CASSGGRGMLRNEKLFF
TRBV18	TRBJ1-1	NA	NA	TGTGCCAGCTCACCATTAGGCGGGGGTAACACTGAAGCTTTCTTT	CASSPLGGGNTEAFF
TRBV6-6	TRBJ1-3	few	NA	TGTGCCAGCAGTTCTCGGGACACCGACTCTGGAAACACCATATATTTT	CASSSRDTDSGNTIYF
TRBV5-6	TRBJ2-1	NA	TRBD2	TGTGCCAGCACCCGTAGCGGGAGGTACAATGAGCAGTTCTTC	CASTRSGRYNEQFF
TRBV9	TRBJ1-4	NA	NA	TGTGCCAGCAGCCCAGAAGGCAGGGGTCATGAAAAACTGTTTTTT	CASSPEGRGHEKLFF
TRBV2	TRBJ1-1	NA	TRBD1	TGTGCCAGCATCGACAGGGCGAGGAACACTGAAGCTTTCTTT	CASIDRARNTEAFF
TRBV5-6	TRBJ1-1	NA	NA	TGTGCCAGCAGCTTGGGGATGGAGACTGAAGCTTTCTTT	CASSLGMETEAFF
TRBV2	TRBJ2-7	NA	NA	TGTGCCAGCTCCCAGGATACCTACGAGCAGTACTTC	CASSQDTYEQYF
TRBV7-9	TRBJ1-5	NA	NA	TGTGCCAGCAGCTCAGAGCAGGGCCATCAGCCCCAGCATTTT	CASSSEQGHQPQHF